This T cell receptor beta chain was profiled in a study of blood T cell repertoires in COVID-19. Overall study: From the United States, Italy and Spain came samples of acute and convalescent COVID-19. T cells, B-cell-depleted T cells, or PBMCs supplied cDNA or gDNA.

Seattle researchers signed up patients amid active infection and tracked them longitudinally. Trimming removed 2 bases from V and 5 bases from J, with 13 bases in between. Germline lookup yields CDR1 MNHNS and CDR2 SASEGT. The CDR3 contains 16 residues. Original handling: Reference gene primer amplification gave nucleated cell count estimates. The repertoire was sequenced with immunoSEQ multiplex PCR; TCRdb's copy has only in-frame clones and lacks some. D and trimming come from the DNA, and the V and J calls and clone size come from that table. The sample shows some 48,000 clones, 85% to 95% of them seen only once.

The sample comprised peripheral blood. The chain carries TRBV6-1 and TRBJ1-6; D remains ambiguous. The TCR comes from a man in his sixties with COVID-19, enrolled during active disease. The CDR3 spells CASSETYGRDNSPLHF. CDR3 bases: TGTGCCAGCAGTGAAACCTACGGGAGGGATAATTCACCCCTCCACTTT.